The TCR beta chain under discussion was sequenced for a study of T-cell reconstitution after alpha-beta-depleted transplantation in children. Unique molecular identifiers were incorporated into the prepared TCRbeta library. TCRdb re-analysed the PCR reads in MiXCR, keeping a single row per CDR3 protein. Counted here are more than 150,000 distinct CDR3 sequences, just over 14% occurring once; the ten biggest clones make up about 12%. Germline CDR1 reads LGHNA; CDR2 reads YNFKEQ. There are 15 residues in the CDR3. Deletions cut 4 bases from V and 0 bases from J, with 13 bases between. The sample holds many counts of this clonotype.

This clonotype was sampled from a human donor who donated a stem cell graft to a child with acute lymphoblastic leukemia. The chain employs TRBV4-2 and TRBJ2-7; TRBD1 is a possible D gene (5 bases). The sequencing here drew on PBMCs from the stem cell graft donor, taken from the stem cell graft. CDR3 in DNA: TGTGCCAGCAGCCGAGAGCGACAGTCCTCCTACGAGCAGTACTTC. Translated: CASSRERQSSYEQYF.